This TCR beta chain was identified during a study of T cell responses to AZD1222 COVID-19 vaccine. Points on this clone: Its specificity is not known.

The study's findings and limits: Reportedly, nearly half the spike-specific TCRs target unmutated variant regions. Seropositive at baseline were only a handful of AZD1222 recipients. With dominance at 160-218 and 743-854, vaccine-associated CD4 TCRs spanned spike.

Germline assignment: CDR1 KGHSH and CDR2 LQKENI. The ends lost 2 bases at V and 7 bases at J; junction bases unmatched: 4. The CDR3 runs to 14 residues. Sequencing was performed with immunoSEQ multiplex PCR; in TCRdb, only in-frame clones are kept and a portion is missing. Of fewer than 250,000 clones listed, roughly 91% were seen once; the top ten hold roughly 0.99%. This sequence was found in an adult in good health. Sequencing used peripheral blood, obtained on day 0 of MenACWY control vaccination. V and J are TRBV18 and TRBJ1-5; 8 positions match TRBD1. The CDR3: CASSPDRGRQPQHF. The CDR3 DNA reads as TGTGCCAGCTCACCAGACAGGGGACGGCAGCCCCAGCATTTT.